Listed here is a single TCR beta chain. Antigen: not known. In the original processing: Without quality scores, immunoSEQ junctional reads could not be filtered like full-length reads. Assay: immunoSEQ multiplex PCR; the TCRdb copy retains only in-frame clones and omits some. The DNA was the basis for D and trimming; V, J and clone size are from that table. The sample carries some 2 million clones, over 85% recorded once. This sample was taken from a study of shared clonotypes between healthy human individuals. The study, taken as a whole, reports: Shared across a few donors were 5% to 6% of the naive CD4 clonotypes.

The CDR3 consists of 16 residues. CDR1 MNHNS and CDR2 SASEGT come from the germline V gene. V gave up 4 bases and J gave up 1 base; unmatched junction bases: 5. The donor population consisted of healthy HIV-negative adults with no recent acute infections or vaccinations. This rearrangement joins TRBV6-1 to TRBJ2-2, with 8 positions matching TRBD2. Sequenced: naive CD4+ T cells sorted from blood. Noted subset: CD45RA+ positively selected. The TCR sequence derives from a man aged 18 to 30 in good health. CDR3 region: CASSALAGKNTGELFF. The DNA of the CDR3 is TGTGCCAGCAGTGCCTTAGCGGGGAAGAACACCGGGGAGCTGTTTTTT.